These T cell receptor beta chains were read from a single sample in a study of cytomegalovirus exposure and HLA in healthy donors. Repertoires were generated with immunoSEQ multiplex PCR, while TCRdb's copy carries only in-frame clones and drops some. This table holds under 85,000 clones, under 80% found once. Input material: PBMCs. All receptors derive from a man between 40 and 49 years old in good health and CMV-seronegative. Both conserved end residues are part of each CDR3. A D gene is named only where the DNA matches it firmly. The size field is filled for only some rows; it gives once, few, many or a size class.

cdr3_length | j_call | d_call | v_call | clone_size | cdr3_aa | cdr3_nt
14 | TRBJ2-7 | . | TRBV10-3 | . | CAISPTGRAYEQYF | TGTGCCATCAGCCCGACGGGGAGAGCCTACGAGCAGTACTTC
13 | TRBJ1-3 | . | TRBV18 | . | CASSPPTGNTIYF | TGTGCCAGCTCACCACCAACAGGAAACACCATATATTTT
14 | TRBJ2-7 | . | TRBV5-1 | . | CASSLSLGRREQYF | TGCGCCAGCAGCTTGTCACTAGGACGGAGGGAGCAGTACTTC
14 | TRBJ2-3 | TRBD2 | TRBV28 | . | CASREGGPPDTQYF | TGTGCCAGCAGAGAGGGAGGGCCTCCAGATACGCAGTATTTT
15 | TRBJ1-4 | . | TRBV6-6 | few | CASSPPTGKNEKLFF | TGTGCCAGCAGTCCCCCGACCGGGAAAAATGAAAAACTGTTTTTT
15 | TRBJ2-1 | . | TRBV6-6 | . | CASSYDGSPYNEQFF | TGTGCCAGCAGTTACGACGGGAGCCCCTACAATGAGCAGTTCTTC
13 | TRBJ1-1 | . | TRBV2 | . | CASSEVEDTEAFF | TGTGCCAGCAGTGAGGTAGAGGACACTGAAGCTTTCTTT
16 | TRBJ2-2 | . | TRBV2 | few | CASRVSRGRNTGELFF | TGTGCCAGCCGGGTTAGCCGCGGAAGGAACACCGGGGAGCTGTTTTTT
14 | TRBJ1-5 | . | TRBV13 | . | CASSKGGPSQPQHF | TGTGCCAGCAGCAAAGGGGGACCCAGCCAGCCCCAGCATTTT
14 | TRBJ1-4 | TRBD1 | TRBV2 | once | CASRAGQGNEKLFF | TGTGCCAGCAGAGCGGGACAGGGTAATGAAAAACTGTTTTTT
15 | TRBJ2-3 | . | TRBV28 | . | CASSPSQHSTDTQYF | TGTGCCAGCAGTCCCTCCCAACATAGCACAGATACGCAGTATTTT
16 | TRBJ2-5 | TRBD2 | TRBV28 | . | CASSLWGTSGGETQYF | TGTGCCAGCAGTTTATGGGGGACTAGCGGAGGGGAGACCCAGTACTTC
14 | TRBJ2-5 | . | TRBV18 | . | CASSRGLAEETQYF | TGTGCCAGCTCGCGTGGCCTAGCAGAAGAGACCCAGTACTTC
15 | TRBJ2-1 | TRBD2 | TRBV6-6 | . | CASSYGLETHNEQFF | TGTGCCAGCAGTTATGGACTAGAAACCCACAATGAGCAGTTCTTC
14 | TRBJ2-7 | . | TRBV2 | . | CASKEVDFTYEQYF | TGTGCCAGCAAAGAGGTAGACTTTACCTACGAGCAGTACTTC
14 | TRBJ2-7 | . | TRBV7-2 | once | CASSSPTTRHEQYF | TGTGCCAGCAGCTCTCCAACCACTAGGCACGAGCAGTACTTC
16 | TRBJ2-1 | . | TRBV7-9 | . | CASSSIKQVVVGWQFF | TGTGCCAGCAGCTCAATAAAACAGGTTGTGGTCGGGTGGCAGTTCTTC
13 | TRBJ2-6 | TRBD2 | TRBV10-3 | . | CATGLAGANVLTF | TGTGCCACCGGACTAGCTGGGGCCAACGTCCTGACTTTC
13 | TRBJ2-7 | . | TRBV6-1 | . | CASSELRGYEQYF | TGTGCCAGCAGTGAGTTACGGGGCTACGAGCAGTACTTC
13 | TRBJ2-1 | . | TRBV9 | . | CASSRGAYNEQFF | TGTGCCAGCAGCCGGGGAGCGTACAATGAGCAGTTCTTC
13 | TRBJ2-7 | TRBD1 | TRBV6-1 | . | CASGRDSYYEQYF | TGTGCCAGCGGCCGGGACAGTTACTACGAGCAGTACTTC
13 | TRBJ2-3 | . | TRBV7-3 | . | CASSPAAGNTQYF | TGTGCCAGCAGCCCCGCCGCGGGCAATACGCAGTATTTT
15 | TRBJ1-5 | . | TRBV6-5 | once | CASSWVRGSNQPQHF | TGTGCCAGCAGTTGGGTCAGGGGTAGCAATCAGCCCCAGCATTTT
13 | TRBJ2-7 | TRBD2 | TRBV10-2 | . | CACGSGSSYEQYF | TGCGCCTGTGGTAGCGGGAGCTCCTACGAGCAGTACTTC
15 | TRBJ2-7 | TRBD2 | TRBV7-2 | . | CASSLATSVTYEQYF | TGTGCCAGCAGCTTAGCAACTAGCGTGACCTACGAGCAGTACTTC
15 | TRBJ1-4 | TRBD1 | TRBV19 | . | CASSMGTASNEKLFF | TGTGCCAGTAGTATGGGGACAGCGTCTAATGAAAAACTGTTTTTT
16 | TRBJ2-3 | . | TRBV4-2 | . | CASSRRDLNYGDTQYF | TGTGCCAGCAGCAGGCGGGACCTTAACTATGGAGATACGCAGTATTTT
14 | TRBJ2-3 | TRBD2 | TRBV2 | . | CASTGLAGGDTQYF | TGTGCCAGCACCGGACTAGCGGGAGGAGATACGCAGTATTTT
17 | TRBJ1-2 | TRBD1 | TRBV27 | . | CASSFLGQGKVDYGYTF | TGTGCCAGCAGTTTTTTGGGACAGGGGAAGGTCGACTATGGCTACACCTTC